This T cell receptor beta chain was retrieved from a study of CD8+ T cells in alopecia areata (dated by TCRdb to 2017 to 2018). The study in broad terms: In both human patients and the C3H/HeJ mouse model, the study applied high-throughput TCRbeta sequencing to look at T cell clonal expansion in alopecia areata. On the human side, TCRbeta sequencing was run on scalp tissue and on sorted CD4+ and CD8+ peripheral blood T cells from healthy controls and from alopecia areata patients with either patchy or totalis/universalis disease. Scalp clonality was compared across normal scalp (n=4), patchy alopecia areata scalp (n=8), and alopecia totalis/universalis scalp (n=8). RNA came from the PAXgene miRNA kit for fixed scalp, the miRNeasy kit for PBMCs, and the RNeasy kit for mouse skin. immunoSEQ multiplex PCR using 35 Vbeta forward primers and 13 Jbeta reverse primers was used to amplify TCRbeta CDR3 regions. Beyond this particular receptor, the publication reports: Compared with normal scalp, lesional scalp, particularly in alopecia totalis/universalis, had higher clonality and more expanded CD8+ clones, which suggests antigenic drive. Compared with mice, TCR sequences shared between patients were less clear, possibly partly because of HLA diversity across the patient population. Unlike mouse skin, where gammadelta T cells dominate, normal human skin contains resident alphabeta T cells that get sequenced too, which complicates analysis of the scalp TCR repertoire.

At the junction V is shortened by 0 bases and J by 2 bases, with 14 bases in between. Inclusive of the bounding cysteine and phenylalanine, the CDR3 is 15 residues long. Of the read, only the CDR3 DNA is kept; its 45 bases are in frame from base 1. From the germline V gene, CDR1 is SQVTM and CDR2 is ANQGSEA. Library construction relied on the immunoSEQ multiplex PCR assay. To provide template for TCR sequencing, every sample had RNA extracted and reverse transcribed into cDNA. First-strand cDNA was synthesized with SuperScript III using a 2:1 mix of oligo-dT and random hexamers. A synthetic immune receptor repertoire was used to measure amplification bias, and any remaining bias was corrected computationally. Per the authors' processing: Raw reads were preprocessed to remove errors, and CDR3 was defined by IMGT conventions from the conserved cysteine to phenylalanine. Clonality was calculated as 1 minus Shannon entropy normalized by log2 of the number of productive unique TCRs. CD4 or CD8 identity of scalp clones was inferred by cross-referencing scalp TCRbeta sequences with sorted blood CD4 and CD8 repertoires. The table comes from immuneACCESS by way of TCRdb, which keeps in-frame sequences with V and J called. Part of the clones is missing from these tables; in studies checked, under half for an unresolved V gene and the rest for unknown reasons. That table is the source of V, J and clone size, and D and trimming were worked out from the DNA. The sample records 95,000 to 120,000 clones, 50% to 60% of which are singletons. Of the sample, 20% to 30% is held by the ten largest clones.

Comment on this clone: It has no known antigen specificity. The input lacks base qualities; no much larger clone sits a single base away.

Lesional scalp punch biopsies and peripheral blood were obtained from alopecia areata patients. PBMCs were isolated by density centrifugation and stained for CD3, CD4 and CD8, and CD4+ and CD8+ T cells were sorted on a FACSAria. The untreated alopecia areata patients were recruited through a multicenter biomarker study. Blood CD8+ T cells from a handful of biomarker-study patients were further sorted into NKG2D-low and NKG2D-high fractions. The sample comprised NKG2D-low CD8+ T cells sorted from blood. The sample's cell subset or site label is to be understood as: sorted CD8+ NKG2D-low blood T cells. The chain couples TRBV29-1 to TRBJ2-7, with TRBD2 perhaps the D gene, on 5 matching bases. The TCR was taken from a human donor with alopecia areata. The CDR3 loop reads CSVEETLSGTYEQYF. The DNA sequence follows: TGCAGCGTTGAAGAGACTCTAAGCGGCACCTACGAGCAGTACTTC.